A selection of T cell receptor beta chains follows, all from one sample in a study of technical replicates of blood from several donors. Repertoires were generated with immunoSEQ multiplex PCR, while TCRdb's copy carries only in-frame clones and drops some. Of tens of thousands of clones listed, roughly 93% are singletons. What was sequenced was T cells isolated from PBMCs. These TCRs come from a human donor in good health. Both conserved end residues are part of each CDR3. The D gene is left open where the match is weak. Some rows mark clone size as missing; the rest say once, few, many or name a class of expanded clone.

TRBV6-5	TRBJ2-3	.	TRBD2	TGTGCCAGCAGTTCCCTAGCGGGAGGGGGCACAGATACGCAGTATTTT	CASSSLAGGGTDTQYF
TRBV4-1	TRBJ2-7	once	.	TGCGCCAGCAGCCAGACTCCTAACTACGAGCAGTACTTC	CASSQTPNYEQYF
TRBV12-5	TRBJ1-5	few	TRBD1	TGTGCTAGTGGATACGCCGAAAAGGACAGGGCTTCCAATCAGCCCCAGCATTTT	CASGYAEKDRASNQPQHF
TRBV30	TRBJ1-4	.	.	TGTGCCGTATCTGGCGGACTGAATGAAAAACTGTTTTTT	CAVSGGLNEKLFF
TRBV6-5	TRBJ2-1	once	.	TGTGCCAGCACCCCCTGGCCCAATAACAATGAGCAGTTCTTC	CASTPWPNNNEQFF
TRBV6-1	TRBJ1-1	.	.	TGTGCCAGCAGTGAAGCGCGGGGGCCAGGACGACACACTGAAGCTTTCTTT	CASSEARGPGRHTEAFF
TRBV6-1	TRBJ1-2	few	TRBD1	TGTGCCCTCTACAGGGGACGTAACTATGGCTACACCTTC	CALYRGRNYGYTF
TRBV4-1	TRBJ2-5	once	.	TGCGCCAGCAGCCAAGCCTCCGTACAAGAGACCCAGTACTTC	CASSQASVQETQYF
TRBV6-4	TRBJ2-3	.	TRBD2	TGTGCCAGCAGTGACTCAGCGGGGGGACCAGATACGCAGTATTTT	CASSDSAGGPDTQYF
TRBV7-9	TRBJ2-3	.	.	TGTGCCAGCAGCTTTTCGGATACGCAGTATTTT	CASSFSDTQYF
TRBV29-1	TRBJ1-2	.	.	TGCAGCGTTGTTGGGGGCTTGGGTGGCTACACCTTC	CSVVGGLGGYTF
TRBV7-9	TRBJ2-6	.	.	TGTGCCAGCAGCCGTTCCGGGACTTCATCTGGGGCCAACGTCCTGACTTTC	CASSRSGTSSGANVLTF
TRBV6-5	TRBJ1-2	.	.	TGTGCCAGCAGTGGAACAGCTCACTCTAACTATGGCTACACCTTC	CASSGTAHSNYGYTF
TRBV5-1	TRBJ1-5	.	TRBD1	TGCGCCAGCGCAATACAGGGGGATCAGCCCCAGCATTTT	CASAIQGDQPQHF
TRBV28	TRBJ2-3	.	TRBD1	TGTGCCAGCAGCCAAGGACAGGGCACAGATACGCAGTATTTT	CASSQGQGTDTQYF
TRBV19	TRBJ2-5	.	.	TGTGCCAGTACCCCAAACCCAGGGAGGGGGCAAGAGACCCAGTACTTC	CASTPNPGRGQETQYF
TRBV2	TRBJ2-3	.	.	TGTGCCAGTGCTGGGGCAGTCCAAACGCTTACAGATACGCAGTATTTT	CASAGAVQTLTDTQYF
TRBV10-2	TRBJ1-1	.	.	TGCGCCAGCAGTGGAGAAGTTTCGAACACTGAAGCTTTCTTT	CASSGEVSNTEAFF
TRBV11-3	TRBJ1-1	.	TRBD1	TGTGCCAGCAGCCCCCCGGGACAGGGGTTCTTCGGTCCATTGAACACTGAAGCTTTCTTT	CASSPPGQGFFGPLNTEAFF
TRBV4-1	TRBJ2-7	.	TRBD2	TGCGCCAGCAGCCAAGCGAAGCGGGAGGTCTACGAGCAGTACTTC	CASSQAKREVYEQYF
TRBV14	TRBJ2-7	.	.	TGTGCCAGCAGCCGAACAATGACTGGCCGCTACGAGCAGTACTTC	CASSRTMTGRYEQYF
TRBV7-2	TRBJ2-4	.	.	TGTGCCAGCAGCTTATCTGCCAAAAACATTCAGTACTTC	CASSLSAKNIQYF
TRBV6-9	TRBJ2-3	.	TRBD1	TGTGCCAGCAGTATGTGGGACAGGGGGGCAGATACGCAGTATTTT	CASSMWDRGADTQYF
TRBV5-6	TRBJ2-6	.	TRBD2	TGTGCCAGCACCTGGACGGGGGGGTCTAGCTCTGGGGCCAACGTCCTGACTTTC	CASTWTGGSSSGANVLTF
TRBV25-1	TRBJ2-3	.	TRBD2	TGTGCCAGCAGGGTAGCGGGAGGGCCTCAAGATACGCAGTATTTT	CASRVAGGPQDTQYF
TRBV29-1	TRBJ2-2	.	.	TGCAGCGGGGGCTTTAGGTCCGGGGAGCTGTTTTTT	CSGGFRSGELFF